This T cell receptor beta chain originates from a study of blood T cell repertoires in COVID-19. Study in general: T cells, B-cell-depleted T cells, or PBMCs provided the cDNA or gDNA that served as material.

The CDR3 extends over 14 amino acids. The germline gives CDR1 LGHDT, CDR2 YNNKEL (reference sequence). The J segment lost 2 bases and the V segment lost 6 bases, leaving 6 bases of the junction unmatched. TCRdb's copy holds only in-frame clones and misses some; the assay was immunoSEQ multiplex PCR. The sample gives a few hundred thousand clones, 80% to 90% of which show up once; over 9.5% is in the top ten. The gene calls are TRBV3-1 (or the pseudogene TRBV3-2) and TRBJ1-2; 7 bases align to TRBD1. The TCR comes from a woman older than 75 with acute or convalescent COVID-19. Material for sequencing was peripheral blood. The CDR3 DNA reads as TGTGCCAGCAGACATATACAGGGGAACTATGGCTACACCTTC. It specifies CASRHIQGNYGYTF.